These 12 T cell receptor beta chains were sequenced from one sample in a study of T cells in Graves' hyperthyroidism and ophthalmopathy. The CDR3 regions of TCR beta were amplified from RNA transcripts. TCR CDR3 underwent first-round RT-PCR with the HTBI primer set. TCRdb reanalysed the multiplex PCR reads using MiXCR and keeps one entry per CDR3 protein. Seen here are around 600,000 distinct CDR3 sequences, around 13% observed once, and the top ten hold approximately 12%. Sequences were obtained from blood. These receptors all stem from a woman in her forties or fifties with Graves' ophthalmopathy.

This clonotype was observed at least ten times. The gene calls are TRBV6-1 and TRBJ1-1; D is ambiguous. Trimming stripped 5 bases from V and 4 bases from J, with 8 bases between. CDR3 length equals 12 residues. The germline gives CDR1 MNHNS, CDR2 SASEGT. The CDR3 bases are TGTGCCAGCAGTCAGGATTTCACTGAAGCTTTCTTT. It translates to CASSQDFTEAFF.

This clonotype occurred a few times. This sequence joins TRBV4-1 and TRBJ2-3; D perhaps matches TRBD2 (5 bases). CDR1 and CDR2 (germline): MGHRA, YSYEKL. V dropped 1 base and J dropped 0 bases, with 11 bases sitting between them. CDR3 length: 16 residues. CDR3 protein: CASSQVARTSTDTQYF. CDR3 bases: TGCGCCAGCAGCCAAGTAGCAAGGACTAGCACAGATACGCAGTATTTT.

The table lists this clonotype with many counts. The chain couples TRBV2 to TRBJ2-1, with D possibly being TRBD2 (5 bases). Germline CDR1 is SNHLY and CDR2 is FYNNEI. V was pared by 7 bases and J by 7 bases, with 20 bases between. The CDR3 is 15 amino acids. The CDR3 spells CASKLPGSIRNEQFF. The DNA for the CDR3 is TGTGCCAGCAAACTTCCGGGATCGATACGGAATGAGCAGTTCTTC.

The gene calls are TRBV6-1 and TRBJ1-2, with 9 bases that match TRBD1. CDR3 length equals 16 residues. Germline V lookup: CDR1 MNHNS, CDR2 SASEGT. The J segment lost 4 bases and the V segment lost 5 bases, leaving 11 bases of the junction unmatched. CDR3 DNA sequence: TGTGCCAGCAGTCGACGGGACAGGGAAGTGGTCTATGGCTACACCTTC. Its protein is CASSRRDREVVYGYTF.

This chain links TRBV6-1 with TRBJ1-2, with a weak D call TRBD1 (5 bases). The CDR3 consists of 13 residues. Trimming left V 6 bases short and J 8 bases short, with 16 bases between. Germline V gives CDR1 MNHNS, CDR2 SASEGT. CDR3 protein: CASSSPGREGYTF. In DNA form, the CDR3 reads TGTGCCAGCAGCTCCCCGGGGCGGGAGGGCTACACCTTC.

The chain couples TRBV6-1 to TRBJ1-1, with unresolved D. V lost 6 bases and J 1 base, leaving 12 bases between the germline ends. The CDR3 has 14 residues. CDR1 and CDR2 (germline): MNHNS, SASEGT. CDR3 in amino acids: CASRGSGKNTEAFF. As DNA, the CDR3 is TGTGCCAGCAGGGGTTCCGGCAAGAACACTGAAGCTTTCTTT.

This clonotype was seen many times. The J gene is TRBJ2-7, the V gene TRBV30; D is possibly TRBD1 (6 bases). Trimming stripped 1 base from V and 3 bases from J, with 10 bases between. This CDR3 is built from 13 residues. CDR1 is GTSNPN and CDR2 is SVGIG in the germline V gene (reference sequence). The CDR3 spells CAWSEGTNYEQYF. In DNA, the CDR3 is TGTGCCTGGAGTGAAGGGACAAACTACGAGCAGTACTTC.

The sample holds many counts of this clonotype. The chain joins TRBV7-2 to TRBJ2-1; D is possibly TRBD2 (5 bases). The V gene's germline CDR1 is SGHTA and CDR2 FQGNSA. This CDR3 contains 14 residues. Trimming cost V 1 base and J 8 bases, with 12 bases left between them. The chain's CDR3 is CASSLVLVLDEQFF. DNA for the CDR3: TGTGCCAGCAGCTTAGTACTAGTCTTGGATGAGCAGTTCTTC.

This clonotype was detected many times. V is TRBV7-6 and J is TRBJ1-3; D gene unclear. Trimming stripped 2 bases from V and 0 bases from J, with 8 bases between. This CDR3 is built from 15 residues. The V gene's germline CDR1 is SGHVS and CDR2 FNYEAQ. CDR3 sequence: CASSLTTNSGNTIYF. The DNA for the CDR3 is TGTGCCAGCAGCTTAACTACAAACTCTGGAAACACCATATATTTT.

Many counts were recorded for this clonotype. The rearrangement joins TRBV7-2 to TRBJ2-7; TRBD2 might be the D (5 bases). The V end was cut by 5 bases, the J end by 0 bases, with 11 bases between. This CDR3 contains 14 residues. CDR1 SGHTA and CDR2 FQGNSA come from the germline V gene. In nucleotides, the CDR3 is TGTGCCAGCAGCATAACGGGAAGCTCCTACGAGCAGTACTTC. Encoded protein: CASSITGSSYEQYF.

This clonotype was detected many times. The genes are TRBV6-5 and TRBJ1-2, with D tentatively TRBD1 (5 bases). The V gene lost 0 bases and the J gene lost 4 bases, with 9 bases spanning the gap. This CDR3 spans 14 amino acids. The V gene's germline CDR1 is MNHEY and CDR2 SVGAGI. As DNA, the CDR3 is TGTGCCAGCAGTTACTCGTCAGGGCCCTATGGCTACACCTTC. Residues: CASSYSSGPYGYTF.

In this sample, this clonotype turned up a few times. The chain combines TRBV29-1 with TRBJ2-7; D call uncertain. Deletions cut 4 bases from V and 5 bases from J, with 18 bases between. CDR3 length: 14 residues. Germline V gives CDR1 SQVTM, CDR2 ANQGSEA. CDR3 nucleotide sequence: TGCAGCGTTGCGCTTCAGTACAAGTTCGACGAGCAGTACTTC. It encodes CSVALQYKFDEQYF.